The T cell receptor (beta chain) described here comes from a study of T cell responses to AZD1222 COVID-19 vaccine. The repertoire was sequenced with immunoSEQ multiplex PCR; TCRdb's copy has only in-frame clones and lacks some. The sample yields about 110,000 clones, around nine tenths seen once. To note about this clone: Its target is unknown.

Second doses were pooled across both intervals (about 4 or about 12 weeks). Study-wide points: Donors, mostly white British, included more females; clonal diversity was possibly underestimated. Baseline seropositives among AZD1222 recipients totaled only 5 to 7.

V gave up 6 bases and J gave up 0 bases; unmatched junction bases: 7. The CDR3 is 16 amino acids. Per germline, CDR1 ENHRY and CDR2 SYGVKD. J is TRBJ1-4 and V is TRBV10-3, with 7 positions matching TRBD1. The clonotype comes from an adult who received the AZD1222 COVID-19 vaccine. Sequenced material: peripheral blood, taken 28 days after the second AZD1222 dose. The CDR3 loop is CAIRNSTGATNEKLFF. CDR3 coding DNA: TGTGCCATCAGGAATTCTACAGGGGCAACTAATGAAAAACTGTTTTTT.